This T cell receptor beta chain was captured by sequencing in a study of T cells in Graves' hyperthyroidism and ophthalmopathy. For the study at large: Pretreatment peripheral blood was obtained at initial diagnosis. Study observations and caveats: Stable hyperthyroidism was told apart from ophthalmopathy by a model built on 13 V-J features.

On the basis of clinical symptoms, serum thyroxine and TRAb, thyroid ultrasound and orbital computed tomography, diagnoses were made. TCR beta CDR3 regions were amplified from RNA transcripts. When the TCR CDR3 underwent first-round RT-PCR, the HTBI primer set was used. TCRdb independently ran MiXCR on the multiplex PCR reads; one entry per CDR3 protein. The sample includes about half a million distinct CDR3 sequences, about 15% seen only once; the top ten take 25% to 30%. Notes on this clonotype: Antigen unknown.

This TCR was sampled from a woman aged 25-40 years with Graves' ophthalmopathy. The sample consisted of blood.

The CDR3 spells CASSQEGNDPEQYF. Written as DNA, the CDR3 is TGCGCCAGCAGCCAAGAAGGTAACGACCCCGAGCAGTACTTC. The chain uses TRBV4-3 and TRBJ2-7; the D is unclear. V was pared by 0 bases and J by 6 bases, with 12 bases between. Germline V gives CDR1 LGHNA, CDR2 YSLEER. The CDR3 sequence is 14 residues long.